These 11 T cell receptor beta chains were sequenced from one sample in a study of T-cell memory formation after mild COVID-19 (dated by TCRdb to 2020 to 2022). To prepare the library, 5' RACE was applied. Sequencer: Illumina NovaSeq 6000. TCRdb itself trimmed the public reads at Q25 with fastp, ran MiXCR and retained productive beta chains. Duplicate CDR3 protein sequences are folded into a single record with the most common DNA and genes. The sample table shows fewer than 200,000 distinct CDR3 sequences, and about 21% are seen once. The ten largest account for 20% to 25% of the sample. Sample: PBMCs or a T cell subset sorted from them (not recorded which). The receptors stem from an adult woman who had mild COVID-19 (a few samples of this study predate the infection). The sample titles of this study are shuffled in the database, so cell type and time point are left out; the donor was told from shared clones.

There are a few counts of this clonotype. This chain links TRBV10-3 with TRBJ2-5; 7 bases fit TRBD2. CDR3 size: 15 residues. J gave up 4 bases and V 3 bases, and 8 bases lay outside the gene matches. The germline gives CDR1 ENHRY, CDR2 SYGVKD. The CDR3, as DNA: TGTGCCATCAGTGAAGCGGGACTCCCGGGAGAGACCCAGTACTTC. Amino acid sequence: CAISEAGLPGETQYF.

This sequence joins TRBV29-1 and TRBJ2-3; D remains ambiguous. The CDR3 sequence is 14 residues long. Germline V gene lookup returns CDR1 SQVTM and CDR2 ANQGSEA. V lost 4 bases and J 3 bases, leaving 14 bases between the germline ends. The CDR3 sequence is CSVVGLPRTDTQYF. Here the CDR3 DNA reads TGCAGCGTTGTAGGTCTTCCCCGGACAGATACGCAGTATTTT.

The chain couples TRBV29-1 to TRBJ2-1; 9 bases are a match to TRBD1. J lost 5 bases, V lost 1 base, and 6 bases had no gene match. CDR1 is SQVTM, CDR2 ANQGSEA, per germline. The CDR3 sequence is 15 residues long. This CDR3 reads CSVEGLGQGHNEQFF. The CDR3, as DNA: TGCAGCGTTGAAGGACTGGGACAGGGCCACAATGAGCAGTTCTTC.

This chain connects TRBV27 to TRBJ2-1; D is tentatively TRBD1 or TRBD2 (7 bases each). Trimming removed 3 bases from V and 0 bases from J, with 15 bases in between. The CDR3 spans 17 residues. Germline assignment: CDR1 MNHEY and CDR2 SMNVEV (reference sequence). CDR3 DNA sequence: TGTGCCAGCAGTTTCACCAGGGGGGGTCCCTCCTACAATGAGCAGTTCTTC. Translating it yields CASSFTRGGPSYNEQFF.

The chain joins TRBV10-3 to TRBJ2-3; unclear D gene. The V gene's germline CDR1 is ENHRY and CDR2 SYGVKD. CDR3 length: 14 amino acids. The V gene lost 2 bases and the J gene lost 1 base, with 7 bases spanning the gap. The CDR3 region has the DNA TGTGCCATCAGTGAGCCCCCCGGCACAGATACGCAGTATTTT. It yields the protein CAISEPPGTDTQYF.

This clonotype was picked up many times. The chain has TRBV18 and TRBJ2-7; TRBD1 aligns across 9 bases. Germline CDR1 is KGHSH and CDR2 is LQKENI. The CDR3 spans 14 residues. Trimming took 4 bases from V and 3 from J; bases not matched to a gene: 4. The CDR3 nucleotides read TGTGCCAGCTCACGGTCGACAGGGGGCTACGAGCAGTACTTC. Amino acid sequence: CASSRSTGGYEQYF.

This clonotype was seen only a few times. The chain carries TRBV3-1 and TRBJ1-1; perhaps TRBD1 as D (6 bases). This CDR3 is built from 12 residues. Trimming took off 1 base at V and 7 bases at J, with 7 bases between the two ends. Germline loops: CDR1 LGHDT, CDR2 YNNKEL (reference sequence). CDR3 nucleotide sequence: TGTGCCAGCAGCCAAGTCAGGGGTGAAGCTTTCTTT. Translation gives CASSQVRGEAFF.

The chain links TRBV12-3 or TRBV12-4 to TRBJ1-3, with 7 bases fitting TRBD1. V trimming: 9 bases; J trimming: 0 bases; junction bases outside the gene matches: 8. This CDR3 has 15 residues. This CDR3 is CASRLGTASGNTIYF. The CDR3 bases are TGTGCCAGTCGTCTAGGGACAGCCTCTGGAAACACCATATATTTT.

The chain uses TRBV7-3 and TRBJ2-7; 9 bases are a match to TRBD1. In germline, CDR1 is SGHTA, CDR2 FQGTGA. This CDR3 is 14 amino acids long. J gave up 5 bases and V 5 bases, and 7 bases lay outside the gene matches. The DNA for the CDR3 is TGTGCCAGCAGCCGCGGACAGGGGATCGACGAGCAGTACTTC. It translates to CASSRGQGIDEQYF.

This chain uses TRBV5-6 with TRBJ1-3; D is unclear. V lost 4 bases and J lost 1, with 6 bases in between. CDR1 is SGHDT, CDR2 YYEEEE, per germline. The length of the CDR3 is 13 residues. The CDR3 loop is CASSRLSGNTIYF. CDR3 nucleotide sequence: TGTGCCAGCAGCCGTTTGTCTGGAAACACCATATATTTT.

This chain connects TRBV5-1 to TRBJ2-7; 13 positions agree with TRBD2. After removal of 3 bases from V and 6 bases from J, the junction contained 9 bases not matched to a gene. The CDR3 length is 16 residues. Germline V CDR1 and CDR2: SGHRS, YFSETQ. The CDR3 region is CASSYSQTSGRFEQYF. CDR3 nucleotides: TGCGCCAGCAGCTATTCCCAGACTAGCGGGAGGTTCGAGCAGTACTTC.